Following are 2 T cell receptor beta chains from one sample sequenced in a study of blood T cell repertoires in COVID-19. Only in-frame clones appear in the TCRdb table, and some are missing; sequencing was by immunoSEQ multiplex PCR. The sample has roughly 63,000 clones; over 75% are singletons. Sequenced material: peripheral blood. These receptors were taken from a man between 45 and 60 years old with acute or convalescent COVID-19.

The J gene is TRBJ1-4, the V gene TRBV7-9; 7 bases agree with TRBD1. The germline CDR1 and CDR2 sequences are SEHNR and FQNEAQ (reference sequence). Trimming at V came to 4 bases and at J to 7 bases, leaving 9 bases not matched to a gene. The CDR3 consists of 15 residues. As DNA, the CDR3 is TGTGCCAGCAGCTCGAGACAGGGTGCGGGTGAAAAACTGTTTTTT. It specifies CASSSRQGAGEKLFF.

The V gene is TRBV5-4, the J gene TRBJ2-7, with TRBD2 identical over 11 bases. Per the germline V gene, CDR1 is SGHNT and CDR2 is YYREEE (reference sequence). V dropped 3 bases and J dropped 3; count of bases not matched to a gene: 5. The CDR3 is 15 residues long. CDR3 sequence: CASSSPGLAVYEQYF. The CDR3 DNA sequence: TGTGCCAGCAGCTCACCGGGACTAGCGGTCTACGAGCAGTACTTC.